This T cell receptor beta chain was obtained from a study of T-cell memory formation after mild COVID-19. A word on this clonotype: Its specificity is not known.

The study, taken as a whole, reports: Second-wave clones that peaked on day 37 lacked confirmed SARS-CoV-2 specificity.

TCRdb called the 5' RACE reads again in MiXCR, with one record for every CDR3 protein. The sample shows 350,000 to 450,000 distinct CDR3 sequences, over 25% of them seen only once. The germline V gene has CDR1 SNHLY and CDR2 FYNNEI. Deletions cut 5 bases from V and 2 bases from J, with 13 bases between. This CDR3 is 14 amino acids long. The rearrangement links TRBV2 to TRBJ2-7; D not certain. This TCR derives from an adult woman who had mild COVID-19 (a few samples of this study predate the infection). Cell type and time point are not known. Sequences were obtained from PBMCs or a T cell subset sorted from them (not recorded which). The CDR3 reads CASSLGFGPYEQYF. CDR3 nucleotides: TGTGCCAGCAGTTTGGGGTTCGGGCCCTACGAGCAGTACTTC. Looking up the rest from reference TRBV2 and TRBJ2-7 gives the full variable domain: EPEVTQTPSHQVTQMGQEVILRCVPISNHLYFYWYRQILGQKVEFLVSFYNNEISEKSEIFDDQFSVERPDGSNFTLKIRSTKLEDSAMYFCASSLGFGPYEQYFGPGTRLTVT.